The entry below describes one T cell receptor beta chain. Its target is unknown. The data belong to a study of cytomegalovirus exposure and HLA in healthy donors. Study-level information: Earlier work reported 95 million to 130 million unique TCR beta sequences from some 170 million T cells.

Study-wide points: The study found most TCR sequences rare, yet found some public TCRs in many donors. A previous analysis found most TCR beta V segments productive roughly 87% or roughly 30% of the time.

The germline V gene encodes CDR1 MNHNS and CDR2 SASEGT. The V end lost 6 bases, the J end lost 1 base, and 16 bases lay between the germline ends. The CDR3 runs to 15 residues. The PCR ran on 60 Vbeta and 13 Jbeta primers. TCRdb's copy holds only in-frame clones and misses some; the assay was immunoSEQ multiplex PCR. Of over 100,000 clones in the sample, roughly 65% are singletons; the top ten hold 9% to 10%. Healthy bone marrow donors made up the donor group. The source material was PBMCs. The receptor comes from a middle-aged man in good health and CMV-seropositive. The chain carries TRBV6-1 and TRBJ2-7; D possibly corresponds to TRBD1 (6 bases). CDR3 sequence (DNA): TGTGCCAGCAGAGCCGACAGGACTTTATCCTACGAGCAGTACTTC. This gives the protein CASRADRTLSYEQYF.